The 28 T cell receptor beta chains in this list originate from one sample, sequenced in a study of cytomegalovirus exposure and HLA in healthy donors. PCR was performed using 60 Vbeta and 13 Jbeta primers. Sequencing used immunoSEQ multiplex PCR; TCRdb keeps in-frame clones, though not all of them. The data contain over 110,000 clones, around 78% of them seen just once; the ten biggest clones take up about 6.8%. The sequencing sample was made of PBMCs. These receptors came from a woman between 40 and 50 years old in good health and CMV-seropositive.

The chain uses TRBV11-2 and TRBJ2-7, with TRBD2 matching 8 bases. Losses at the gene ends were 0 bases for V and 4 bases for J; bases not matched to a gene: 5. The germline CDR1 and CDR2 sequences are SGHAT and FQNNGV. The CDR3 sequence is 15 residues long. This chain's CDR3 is CASSLDGASGYEQYF. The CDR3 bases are TGTGCCAGCAGCTTAGATGGGGCTAGCGGGTACGAGCAGTACTTC. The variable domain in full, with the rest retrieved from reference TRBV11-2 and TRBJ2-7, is EAGVAQSPRYKIIEKRQSVAFWCNPISGHATLYWYQQILGQGPKLLIQFQNNGVVDDSQLPKDRFSAERLKGVDSTLKIQPAKLEDSAVYLCASSLDGASGYEQYFGPGTRLTVT.

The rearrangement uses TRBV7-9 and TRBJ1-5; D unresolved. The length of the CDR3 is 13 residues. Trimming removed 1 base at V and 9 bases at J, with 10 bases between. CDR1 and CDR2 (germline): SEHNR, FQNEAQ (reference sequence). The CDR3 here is CASSLGGAWPQHF. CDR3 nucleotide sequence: TGTGCCAGCAGCTTAGGGGGAGCATGGCCCCAGCATTTT.

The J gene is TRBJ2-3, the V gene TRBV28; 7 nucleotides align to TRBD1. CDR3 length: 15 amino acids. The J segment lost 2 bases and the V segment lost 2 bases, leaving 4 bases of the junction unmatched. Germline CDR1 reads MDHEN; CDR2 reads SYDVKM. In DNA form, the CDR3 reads TGTGCCAGCAGTTTAGGGACAGACTACACAGATACGCAGTATTTT. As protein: CASSLGTDYTDTQYF.

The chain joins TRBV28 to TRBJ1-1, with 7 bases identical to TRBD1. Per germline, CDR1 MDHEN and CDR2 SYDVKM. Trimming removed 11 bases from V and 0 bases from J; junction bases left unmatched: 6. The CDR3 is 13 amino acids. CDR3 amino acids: CASGDSMNTEAFF. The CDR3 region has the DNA TGTGCCTCCGGGGACAGTATGAACACTGAAGCTTTCTTT.

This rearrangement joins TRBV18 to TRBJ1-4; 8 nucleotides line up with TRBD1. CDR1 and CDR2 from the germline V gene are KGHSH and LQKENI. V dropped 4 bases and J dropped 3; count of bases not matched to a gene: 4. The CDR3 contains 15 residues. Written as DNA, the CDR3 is TGTGCCAGCTCACTTGGACAGGGAGCTAATGAAAAACTGTTTTTT. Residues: CASSLGQGANEKLFF.

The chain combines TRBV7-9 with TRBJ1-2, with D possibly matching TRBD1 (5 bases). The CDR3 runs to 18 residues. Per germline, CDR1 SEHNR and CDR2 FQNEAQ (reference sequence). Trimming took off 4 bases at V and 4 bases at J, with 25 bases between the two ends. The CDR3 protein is CASSSHVIWRQTRYGYTF. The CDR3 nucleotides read TGTGCCAGCAGCTCCCATGTTATATGGAGACAGACCCGCTATGGCTACACCTTC. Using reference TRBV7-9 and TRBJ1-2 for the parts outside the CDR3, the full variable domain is DTGVSQNPRHKITKRGQNVTFRCDPISEHNRLYWYRQTLGQGPEFLTYFQNEAQLEKSRLLSDRFSAERPKGSFSTLEIQRTEQGDSAMYLCASSSHVIWRQTRYGYTFGSGTRLTVV.

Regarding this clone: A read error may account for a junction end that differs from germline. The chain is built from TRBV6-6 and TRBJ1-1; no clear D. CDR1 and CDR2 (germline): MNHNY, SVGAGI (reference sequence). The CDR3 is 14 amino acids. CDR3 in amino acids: CASGYGLGNTEAFF. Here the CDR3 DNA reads TGTGCCAGCGGTTACGGGCTGGGGAACACTGAAGCTTTCTTT.

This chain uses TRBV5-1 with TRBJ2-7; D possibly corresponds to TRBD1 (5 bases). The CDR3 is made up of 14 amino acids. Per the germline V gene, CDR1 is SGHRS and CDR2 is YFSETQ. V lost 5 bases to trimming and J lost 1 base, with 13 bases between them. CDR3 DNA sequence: TGCGCCAGCAGAGAAGGACAACTTTCCTACGAGCAGTACTTC. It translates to CASREGQLSYEQYF.

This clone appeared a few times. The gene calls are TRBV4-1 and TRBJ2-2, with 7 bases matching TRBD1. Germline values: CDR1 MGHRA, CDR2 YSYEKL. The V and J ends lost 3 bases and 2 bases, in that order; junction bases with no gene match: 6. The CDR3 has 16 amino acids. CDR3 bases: TGCGCCAGCAGCCACCCTGACAGGGCCAACACCGGGGAGCTGTTTTTT. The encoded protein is CASSHPDRANTGELFF.

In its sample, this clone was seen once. This chain's CDR3 is CASRSGQSYEQYF. Here the CDR3 DNA reads TGTGCCAGTCGAAGCGGACAGTCCTACGAGCAGTACTTC. J is TRBJ2-7 and V is TRBV28; D perhaps matches TRBD1 (6 bases). Germline V gene data show CDR1 as MDHEN and CDR2 as SYDVKM. Trimming shortened V by 9 bases and J by 1 base, and 13 bases separated the two germline ends. This CDR3 is 13 amino acids long.

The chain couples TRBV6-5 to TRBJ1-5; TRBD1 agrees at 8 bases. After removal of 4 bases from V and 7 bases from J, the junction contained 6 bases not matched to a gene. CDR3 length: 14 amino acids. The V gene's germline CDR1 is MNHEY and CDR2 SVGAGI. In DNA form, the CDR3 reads TGTGCCAGCAGTTTCGGACAGGGCGGACAGCCCCAGCATTTT. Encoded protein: CASSFGQGGQPQHF.

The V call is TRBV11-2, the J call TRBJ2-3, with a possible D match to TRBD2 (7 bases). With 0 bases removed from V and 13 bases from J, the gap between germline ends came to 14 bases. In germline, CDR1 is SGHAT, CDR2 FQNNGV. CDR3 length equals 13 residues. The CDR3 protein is CASSLDLLGGEYF. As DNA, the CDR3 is TGTGCCAGCAGCTTAGATCTCTTAGGGGGGGAGTATTTT.

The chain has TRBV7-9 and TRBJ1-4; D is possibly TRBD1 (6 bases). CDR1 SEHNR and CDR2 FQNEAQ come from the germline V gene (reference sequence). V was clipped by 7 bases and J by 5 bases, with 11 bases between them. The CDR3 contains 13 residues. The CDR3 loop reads CASNRDTNEKLFF. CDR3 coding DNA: TGTGCCAGCAACCGGGACACCAATGAAAAACTGTTTTTT.

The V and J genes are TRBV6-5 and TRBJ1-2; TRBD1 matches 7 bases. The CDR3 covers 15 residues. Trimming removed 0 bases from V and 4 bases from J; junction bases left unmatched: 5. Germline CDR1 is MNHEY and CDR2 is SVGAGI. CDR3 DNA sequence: TGTGCCAGCAGTTACTCCGTCGACAGGGCCTATGGCTACACCTTC. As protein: CASSYSVDRAYGYTF.

CDR3 nucleotide sequence: TGTGCCAGCAGGACAGTGGAAGAAAAACTGTTTTTT. Amino acids: CASRTVEEKLFF. V is TRBV2 and J is TRBJ1-4; a possible D gene is TRBD1 (5 bases). CDR1 and CDR2 (germline): SNHLY, FYNNEI. With 6 bases removed from V and 8 bases from J, the gap between germline ends came to 10 bases. CDR3 length equals 12 residues.

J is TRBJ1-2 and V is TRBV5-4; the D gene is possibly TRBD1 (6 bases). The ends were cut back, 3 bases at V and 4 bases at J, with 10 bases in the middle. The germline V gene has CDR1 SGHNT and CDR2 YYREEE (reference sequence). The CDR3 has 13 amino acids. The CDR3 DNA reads TGTGCCAGCAGCTACATGGACAGCTATGGCTACACCTTC. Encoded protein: CASSYMDSYGYTF.

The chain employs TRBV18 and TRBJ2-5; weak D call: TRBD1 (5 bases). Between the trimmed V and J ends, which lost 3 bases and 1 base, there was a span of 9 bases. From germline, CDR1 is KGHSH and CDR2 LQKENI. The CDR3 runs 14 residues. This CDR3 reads CASSPLDTQETQYF. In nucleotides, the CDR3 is TGTGCCAGCTCACCTCTGGACACCCAAGAGACCCAGTACTTC.

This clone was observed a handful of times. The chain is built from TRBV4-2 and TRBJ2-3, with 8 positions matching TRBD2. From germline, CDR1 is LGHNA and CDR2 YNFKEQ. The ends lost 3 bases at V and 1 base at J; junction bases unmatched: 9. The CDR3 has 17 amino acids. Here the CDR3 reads CASSHSLVGLGTDTQYF. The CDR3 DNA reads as TGTGCCAGCAGCCATTCCCTAGTGGGACTAGGCACAGATACGCAGTATTTT.

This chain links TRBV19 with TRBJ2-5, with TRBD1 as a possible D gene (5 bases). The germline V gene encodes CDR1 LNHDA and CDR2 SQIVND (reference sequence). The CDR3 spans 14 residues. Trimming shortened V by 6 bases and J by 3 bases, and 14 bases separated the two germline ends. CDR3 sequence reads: CASSHIGAEETQYF. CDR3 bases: TGTGCCAGTAGCCACATTGGGGCTGAAGAGACCCAGTACTTC.

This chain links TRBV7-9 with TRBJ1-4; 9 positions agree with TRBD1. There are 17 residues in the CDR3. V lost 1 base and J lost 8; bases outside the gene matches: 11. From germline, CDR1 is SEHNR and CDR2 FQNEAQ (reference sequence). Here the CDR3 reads CASSLGATGQGGEKLFF. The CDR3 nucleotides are TGTGCCAGCAGCTTAGGGGCTACGGGACAGGGCGGCGAAAAACTGTTTTTT.

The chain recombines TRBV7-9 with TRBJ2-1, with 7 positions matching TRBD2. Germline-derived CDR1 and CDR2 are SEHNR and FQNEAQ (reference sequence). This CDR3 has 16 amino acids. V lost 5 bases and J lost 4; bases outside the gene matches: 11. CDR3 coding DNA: TGTGCCAGCAGCCCCCCGCGGCGGGAGAGTTACAATGAGCAGTTCTTC. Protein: CASSPPRRESYNEQFF. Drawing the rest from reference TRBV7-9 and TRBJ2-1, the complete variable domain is DTGVSQNPRHKITKRGQNVTFRCDPISEHNRLYWYRQTLGQGPEFLTYFQNEAQLEKSRLLSDRFSAERPKGSFSTLEIQRTEQGDSAMYLCASSPPRRESYNEQFFGPGTRLTVL.

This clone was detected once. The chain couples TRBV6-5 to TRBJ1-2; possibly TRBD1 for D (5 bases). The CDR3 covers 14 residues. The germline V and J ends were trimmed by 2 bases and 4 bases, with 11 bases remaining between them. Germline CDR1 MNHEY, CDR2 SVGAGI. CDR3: CASSYGRGSYGYTF. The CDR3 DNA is TGTGCCAGCAGTTACGGGCGGGGGAGCTATGGCTACACCTTC.

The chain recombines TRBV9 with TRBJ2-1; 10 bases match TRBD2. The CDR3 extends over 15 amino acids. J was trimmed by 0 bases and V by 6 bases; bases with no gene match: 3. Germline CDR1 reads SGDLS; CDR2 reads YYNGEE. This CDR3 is CASTSSGSSYNEQFF. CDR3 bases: TGTGCCAGCACATCTAGCGGGAGCTCCTACAATGAGCAGTTCTTC.

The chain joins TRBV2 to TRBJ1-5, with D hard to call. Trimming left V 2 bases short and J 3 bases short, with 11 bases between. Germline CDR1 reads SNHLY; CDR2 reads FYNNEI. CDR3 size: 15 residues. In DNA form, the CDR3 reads TGTGCCAGCAGTGAATACCGCCAGAACAATCAGCCCCAGCATTTT. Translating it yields CASSEYRQNNQPQHF.

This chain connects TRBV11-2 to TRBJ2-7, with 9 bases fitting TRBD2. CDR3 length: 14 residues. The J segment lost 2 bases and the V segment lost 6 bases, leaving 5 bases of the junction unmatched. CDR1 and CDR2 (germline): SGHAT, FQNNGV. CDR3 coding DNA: TGTGCCAGCAGACGACTAGCGGAAACCTACGAGCAGTACTTC. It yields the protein CASRRLAETYEQYF.

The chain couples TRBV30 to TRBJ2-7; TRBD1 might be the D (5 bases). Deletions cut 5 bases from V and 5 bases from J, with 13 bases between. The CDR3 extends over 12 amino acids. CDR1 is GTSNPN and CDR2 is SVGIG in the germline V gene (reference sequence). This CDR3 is CAWSGQFDEQYF. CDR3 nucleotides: TGTGCCTGGTCAGGGCAGTTCGACGAGCAGTACTTC.

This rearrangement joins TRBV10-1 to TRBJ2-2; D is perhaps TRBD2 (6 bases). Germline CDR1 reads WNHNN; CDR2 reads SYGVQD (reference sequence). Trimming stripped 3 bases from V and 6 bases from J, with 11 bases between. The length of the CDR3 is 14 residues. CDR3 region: CASSDKTGAGELFF. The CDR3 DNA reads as TGCGCCAGCAGTGACAAGACGGGAGCCGGGGAGCTGTTTTTT.

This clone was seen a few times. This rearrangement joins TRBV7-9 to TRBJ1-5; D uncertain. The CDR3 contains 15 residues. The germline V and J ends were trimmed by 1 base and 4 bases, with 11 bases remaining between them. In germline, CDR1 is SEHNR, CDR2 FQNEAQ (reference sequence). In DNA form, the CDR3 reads TGTGCCAGCAGCTTAGGGGAGGGCGGGAATCAGCCCCAGCATTTT. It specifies CASSLGEGGNQPQHF.